The clone carrying this T cell receptor beta chain was recorded many times. Its matching antigen is unknown. Previously described methods and listed TCR primers were used for bulk TCR libraries. One entry per CDR3 protein results from TCRdb running MiXCR on the PCR reads. The sample lists roughly 320,000 distinct CDR3 sequences; around 21% were seen once. This sample stems from a study of molecular identifiers for immune sequencing clone quantification. Study findings and constraints: Detecting spiked Jurkat TCR RNA from one cell among approximately 1 million naive cells was reportedly possible. In naive cells, clones above 20 RNA copies held under 1% of molecules, whereas in effector cells they held over 97%.

V shed 5 bases and J 4 bases; nucleotides not matched to a gene: 9. CDR3 length: 15 amino acids. Per the germline V gene, CDR1 is SGHVS and CDR2 is FNYEAQ. The chain links TRBV7-6 to TRBJ2-5, with TRBD1 matching 8 bases. The TCR was taken from a human donor in good health. Some libraries in this study had Jurkat cell RNA spiked in. The sequenced sample consisted of naive CD8+ T cells from blood, with Jurkat cell RNA spiked in. The subset denotes: FACS-sorted CD8+CD4-CCR7+CD45RA+ naive T cells. The CDR3, as DNA: TGTGCCAGCAGCCCAGGGGGCGTTTTGGGAGAGACCCAGTACTTC. Translating it yields CASSPGGVLGETQYF.